The entry that follows covers one TCR beta chain sequence. This clone was observed a few times. Its antigen is still unknown. The record has no base qualities; no much larger clone is one base away. The method behind the library was the immunoSEQ multiplex PCR assay. A mixture of 60 forward primers for TCR Vbeta segments and 13 reverse primers for TCR Jbeta segments was used in the multiplex PCR. Amplification of the CDR3 region of rearranged TCR beta genes was performed with a multiplex PCR assay on genomic DNA. The Illumina HiSeq System was used to sequence the amplified TCR beta libraries as 87-base-pair reads. As for how the authors treated the data: In a later analysis, roughly 80 million unique TCR beta chains were counted across the roughly 610 repertoires, and roughly 11 million of these chains were shared by at least two donors. To remove PCR and sequencing errors, raw reads were error-corrected and collapsed into unique sequences using a nearest-neighbor algorithm that merged closely related sequences. Alignment of CDR3 sequences to IMGT reference sequences was used to assign V, D and J gene segments. Each retained sequence needed at least a six-nucleotide match to both a V gene segment and a J gene segment. Rearrangements were classified as productive when the CDR3 lacked stop codons and remained in frame with V and J, and all other rearrangements were classified as non-productive. Following IMGT convention, CDR3 was defined as the stretch from the second conserved V-encoded cysteine to the conserved J-encoded phenylalanine. The earlier analysis of 500 to 600 of the donors excluded sequences that lacked an unambiguous match to a single V gene segment. An earlier analysis of 500 to 700 of the donors classified V segments as functional when productive rearrangements were above 56.7% and as segregating when the standard deviation between donors was above 5%. A statistical classification framework was built to diagnose cytomegalovirus status from the catalog of TCR beta chain sequences. V and J gene assignment, in a later analysis, came from comparing TCR nucleotide sequences with IMGT/GENE-DB human TR gene sequences. A later analysis assigned CDR3 sequences and most-parsimonious VDJ recombination scenarios with the TCRdist pipeline. In a later analysis, each TCR beta chain was defined by its CDR3 amino acid sequence together with its V-gene family, and reads lacking a unique V-gene family were excluded. As a way to deal with suspected cross-contamination and a sequencing artifact, a later analysis dropped nearly 600 nucleotide sequences that were highly shared and had low generation probability. A later analysis calculated a clonal expansion index for each public chain from normalized within-repertoire ranks of inferred template counts. In a later analysis, generation probabilities were computed using a VDJ recombination model fitted to out-of-frame rearrangements, and the results were checked against IGoR. In a later analysis, hypergeometric tests were used to score TCR-TCR, TCR-HLA and TCR-CMV co-occurrence, with a repertoire-size bias correction applied to TCR pairs. To estimate false discovery rates, a later analysis permuted the HLA or CMV assignments 20 times. A later analysis grouped co-occurring TCRs with DBSCAN, adding TCRdist sequence similarity when clustering within HLA-allele-positive subsets. For co-occurrence clustering, repertoires with fewer than 30,000 or more than 120,000 public chains were excluded, along with roughly 5 repertoires with anomalous nucleotide sharing. This is the immuneACCESS table as TCRdb keeps it, with only in-frame sequences that have V and J called. A part of the clones is gone; compared with another copy, unresolved V genes explain less than half, and the rest is unexplained. V and J calls and clone size are given by that table; D and trimming were obtained from the DNA. The sample has approximately 100,000 clones on record, around 9.1% of them singletons. About 5.7% of the sample goes to the ten largest clones.

The sample belongs to a study of cytomegalovirus exposure and HLA in healthy donors (dated by TCRdb to 2015 to 2018). Describing the broader study: An earlier analysis of approximately 640 of the donors reported more than 250 Gb of sequence data and approximately 110 million unique TCR beta sequences from about 200 million T cells. The study profiled the T cell repertoires of approximately 700 subjects by immunosequencing and related them to cytomegalovirus serostatus. An early release that covered several hundred HLA-typed donors contained 250 to 350 gigabases of sequencing data and tens of millions of unique TCR sequences. Typing coverage varied by locus: roughly 620-630 donors for A, B, C, DRB1 and DQB1; approximately 520 for DQA1; approximately 610 for DPA1; roughly 470 for DPB1. In a later genetic analysis, genome-wide SNP genotypes for about 65% of the roughly 670 donors were used, and that subset was treated as a discovery cohort. Alongside the repertoire data, information on donor age, sex, ethnicity and CMV serostatus was compiled. All discovery cohort repertoires had been generated on a single sequencing platform. The genetic ancestry cluster associated with self-reported Caucasian donors included around 76% of the roughly 390 genotyped donors. To study patterns of TCR occurrence, a later analysis re-analyzed previously published TCR beta repertoires from 550 to 800 donors and added high-resolution HLA genotyping. The study was designed to test whether signatures of past pathogen exposure could be identified by cataloging public T cell receptors. In an earlier analysis of about 590 of the donors, high-throughput TCR beta sequencing was used to judge whether each TCR beta V gene segment behaved as functional or pseudogenic. On average, approximately 250,000 unique TCR beta nucleotide sequences were sequenced per donor among 398 genotyped donors of the cohort, with 15% to 20% of those sequences being non-productive. Besides the first cohort of approximately 670 subjects, a separate validation cohort made up of roughly 120 different subjects was used. To predict cytomegalovirus infection status, the study brought together high-throughput TCR immunosequencing, statistical association of individual TCRs with disease status, and machine learning. Roughly 5 DR-DQ haplotypes were handled as single units for association and clustering because linkage in the cohort was strong. Class I and class II HLA loci were covered by the typing at four-digit resolution. Rather than drawing on any new phenotypic data, the later analysis identified candidate immune exposures from TCR beta sequences and the way those sequences occurred across donors. Results and caveats for the whole study, not just this receptor: Specific HLA alleles were associated with over 15,000 TCR beta sequences at a false discovery rate of 0.05 in a later analysis. The authors suggested that the approach could potentially be generalized to other disease states and immunological phenotypes. Presence/absence analyses assumed roughly uniform sequencing depth across donors, an assumption that may not hold. In the study, some 160 TCR beta chains were listed as associated with cytomegalovirus. CMV serostatus was the only immune exposure information available for the cohort. A further reported finding was that TCR beta sequences accurately predicted the HLA-A and HLA-B alleles for most subjects in the first cohort. Some IMGT-functional V segments, including TRBV6-2 and TRBV6-3, could not be told apart with the 87-base-pair reads, so those segments were excluded. The sequencing pipeline was judged likely to have produced a cluster of highly shared sequence variants as a technical artifact. Linkage disequilibrium might explain the correlated functional status among segregating V segments, but an unknown experimental factor could not be ruled out. A later analysis found that HLA-associated TCR beta chains were more clonally expanded and had lower generation probabilities than equally common non-associated chains. A later analysis reported that several top co-occurrence clusters appeared linked to parvovirus B19, influenza, CMV and Epstein-Barr virus. In a later genetic analysis, a missense DCLRE1C variant was associated with V-gene and J-gene trimming of TCR beta chains, and the association was replicated in an independent cohort. A later analysis found that TCR association rates varied across HLA loci, with DRB1 alleles showing the most associated TCRs and HLA-C alleles the fewest. In an earlier analysis of more than 500 of the donors, most TCR beta V segments appeared in productive rearrangements about 87% or about 30% of the time, broadly matching IMGT annotations. Most TCR sequences were seen in very few donors, while some public TCRs were found in many individuals. The earlier analysis of approximately 540 of the donors excluded around 17 rarely observed V segments, including chromosome 9 orphons, because counts were too low. A later analysis found that most CMV-associated TCR beta chains appeared HLA-restricted, with HLA associations seemingly driven largely by CMV exposure. A few of the identified cytomegalovirus-associated TCR beta chains were confirmed in vitro to be specific for cytomegalovirus antigens. Only TCR beta chains were sequenced in this cohort, and the absence of alpha or paired-chain data limited detectable features. When HLA alleles, especially DR and DQ, strongly co-occurred, TCR associations were difficult to assign to individual alleles. In both the original and validation cohorts, the classifier was reported to diagnose cytomegalovirus status with high specificity and sensitivity. Because some donors lacked HLA typing at each locus, the association tests relied only on the typed subset. According to a later genetic analysis, donors in an Asian-associated ancestry cluster had fewer N-insertions in productive TCRs than the approximately 700-donor mean.

Including cysteine and phenylalanine, the CDR3 has 17 amino acids. The kept DNA is CDR3 alone, 51 bases in frame from the first base. The germline V gene (reference sequence) specifies LNHDA as CDR1 and SQIVND as CDR2. Trimming takes 3 bases off V and 1 base off J; junction bases not matched to a gene: 7. The cohort consisted of approximately 670 healthy bone marrow donors. Cohort members were all nominally healthy when sampled, although unrecorded immune exposures were likely present. The donor was CMV seropositive and belonged to the group of 250 to 300 seropositive cohort members. A peripheral blood sample was provided by each donor, and peripheral blood mononuclear cells were used for TCR beta sequencing. The Qiagen DNeasy Blood Extraction Kit was used to extract genomic DNA from the blood cell samples.

The rearranged segments are TRBV19 and TRBJ2-1; TRBD2 agrees with 9 junctional bases. The TCR comes from a man aged 35 to 55 in good health and CMV-seropositive. Sequencing was done on a sample of PBMCs. CDR3 protein: CASSIVAGGPSYNEQFF. DNA sequence: TGTGCCAGTAGTATTGTGGCGGGAGGGCCGTCCTACAATGAGCAGTTCTTC.